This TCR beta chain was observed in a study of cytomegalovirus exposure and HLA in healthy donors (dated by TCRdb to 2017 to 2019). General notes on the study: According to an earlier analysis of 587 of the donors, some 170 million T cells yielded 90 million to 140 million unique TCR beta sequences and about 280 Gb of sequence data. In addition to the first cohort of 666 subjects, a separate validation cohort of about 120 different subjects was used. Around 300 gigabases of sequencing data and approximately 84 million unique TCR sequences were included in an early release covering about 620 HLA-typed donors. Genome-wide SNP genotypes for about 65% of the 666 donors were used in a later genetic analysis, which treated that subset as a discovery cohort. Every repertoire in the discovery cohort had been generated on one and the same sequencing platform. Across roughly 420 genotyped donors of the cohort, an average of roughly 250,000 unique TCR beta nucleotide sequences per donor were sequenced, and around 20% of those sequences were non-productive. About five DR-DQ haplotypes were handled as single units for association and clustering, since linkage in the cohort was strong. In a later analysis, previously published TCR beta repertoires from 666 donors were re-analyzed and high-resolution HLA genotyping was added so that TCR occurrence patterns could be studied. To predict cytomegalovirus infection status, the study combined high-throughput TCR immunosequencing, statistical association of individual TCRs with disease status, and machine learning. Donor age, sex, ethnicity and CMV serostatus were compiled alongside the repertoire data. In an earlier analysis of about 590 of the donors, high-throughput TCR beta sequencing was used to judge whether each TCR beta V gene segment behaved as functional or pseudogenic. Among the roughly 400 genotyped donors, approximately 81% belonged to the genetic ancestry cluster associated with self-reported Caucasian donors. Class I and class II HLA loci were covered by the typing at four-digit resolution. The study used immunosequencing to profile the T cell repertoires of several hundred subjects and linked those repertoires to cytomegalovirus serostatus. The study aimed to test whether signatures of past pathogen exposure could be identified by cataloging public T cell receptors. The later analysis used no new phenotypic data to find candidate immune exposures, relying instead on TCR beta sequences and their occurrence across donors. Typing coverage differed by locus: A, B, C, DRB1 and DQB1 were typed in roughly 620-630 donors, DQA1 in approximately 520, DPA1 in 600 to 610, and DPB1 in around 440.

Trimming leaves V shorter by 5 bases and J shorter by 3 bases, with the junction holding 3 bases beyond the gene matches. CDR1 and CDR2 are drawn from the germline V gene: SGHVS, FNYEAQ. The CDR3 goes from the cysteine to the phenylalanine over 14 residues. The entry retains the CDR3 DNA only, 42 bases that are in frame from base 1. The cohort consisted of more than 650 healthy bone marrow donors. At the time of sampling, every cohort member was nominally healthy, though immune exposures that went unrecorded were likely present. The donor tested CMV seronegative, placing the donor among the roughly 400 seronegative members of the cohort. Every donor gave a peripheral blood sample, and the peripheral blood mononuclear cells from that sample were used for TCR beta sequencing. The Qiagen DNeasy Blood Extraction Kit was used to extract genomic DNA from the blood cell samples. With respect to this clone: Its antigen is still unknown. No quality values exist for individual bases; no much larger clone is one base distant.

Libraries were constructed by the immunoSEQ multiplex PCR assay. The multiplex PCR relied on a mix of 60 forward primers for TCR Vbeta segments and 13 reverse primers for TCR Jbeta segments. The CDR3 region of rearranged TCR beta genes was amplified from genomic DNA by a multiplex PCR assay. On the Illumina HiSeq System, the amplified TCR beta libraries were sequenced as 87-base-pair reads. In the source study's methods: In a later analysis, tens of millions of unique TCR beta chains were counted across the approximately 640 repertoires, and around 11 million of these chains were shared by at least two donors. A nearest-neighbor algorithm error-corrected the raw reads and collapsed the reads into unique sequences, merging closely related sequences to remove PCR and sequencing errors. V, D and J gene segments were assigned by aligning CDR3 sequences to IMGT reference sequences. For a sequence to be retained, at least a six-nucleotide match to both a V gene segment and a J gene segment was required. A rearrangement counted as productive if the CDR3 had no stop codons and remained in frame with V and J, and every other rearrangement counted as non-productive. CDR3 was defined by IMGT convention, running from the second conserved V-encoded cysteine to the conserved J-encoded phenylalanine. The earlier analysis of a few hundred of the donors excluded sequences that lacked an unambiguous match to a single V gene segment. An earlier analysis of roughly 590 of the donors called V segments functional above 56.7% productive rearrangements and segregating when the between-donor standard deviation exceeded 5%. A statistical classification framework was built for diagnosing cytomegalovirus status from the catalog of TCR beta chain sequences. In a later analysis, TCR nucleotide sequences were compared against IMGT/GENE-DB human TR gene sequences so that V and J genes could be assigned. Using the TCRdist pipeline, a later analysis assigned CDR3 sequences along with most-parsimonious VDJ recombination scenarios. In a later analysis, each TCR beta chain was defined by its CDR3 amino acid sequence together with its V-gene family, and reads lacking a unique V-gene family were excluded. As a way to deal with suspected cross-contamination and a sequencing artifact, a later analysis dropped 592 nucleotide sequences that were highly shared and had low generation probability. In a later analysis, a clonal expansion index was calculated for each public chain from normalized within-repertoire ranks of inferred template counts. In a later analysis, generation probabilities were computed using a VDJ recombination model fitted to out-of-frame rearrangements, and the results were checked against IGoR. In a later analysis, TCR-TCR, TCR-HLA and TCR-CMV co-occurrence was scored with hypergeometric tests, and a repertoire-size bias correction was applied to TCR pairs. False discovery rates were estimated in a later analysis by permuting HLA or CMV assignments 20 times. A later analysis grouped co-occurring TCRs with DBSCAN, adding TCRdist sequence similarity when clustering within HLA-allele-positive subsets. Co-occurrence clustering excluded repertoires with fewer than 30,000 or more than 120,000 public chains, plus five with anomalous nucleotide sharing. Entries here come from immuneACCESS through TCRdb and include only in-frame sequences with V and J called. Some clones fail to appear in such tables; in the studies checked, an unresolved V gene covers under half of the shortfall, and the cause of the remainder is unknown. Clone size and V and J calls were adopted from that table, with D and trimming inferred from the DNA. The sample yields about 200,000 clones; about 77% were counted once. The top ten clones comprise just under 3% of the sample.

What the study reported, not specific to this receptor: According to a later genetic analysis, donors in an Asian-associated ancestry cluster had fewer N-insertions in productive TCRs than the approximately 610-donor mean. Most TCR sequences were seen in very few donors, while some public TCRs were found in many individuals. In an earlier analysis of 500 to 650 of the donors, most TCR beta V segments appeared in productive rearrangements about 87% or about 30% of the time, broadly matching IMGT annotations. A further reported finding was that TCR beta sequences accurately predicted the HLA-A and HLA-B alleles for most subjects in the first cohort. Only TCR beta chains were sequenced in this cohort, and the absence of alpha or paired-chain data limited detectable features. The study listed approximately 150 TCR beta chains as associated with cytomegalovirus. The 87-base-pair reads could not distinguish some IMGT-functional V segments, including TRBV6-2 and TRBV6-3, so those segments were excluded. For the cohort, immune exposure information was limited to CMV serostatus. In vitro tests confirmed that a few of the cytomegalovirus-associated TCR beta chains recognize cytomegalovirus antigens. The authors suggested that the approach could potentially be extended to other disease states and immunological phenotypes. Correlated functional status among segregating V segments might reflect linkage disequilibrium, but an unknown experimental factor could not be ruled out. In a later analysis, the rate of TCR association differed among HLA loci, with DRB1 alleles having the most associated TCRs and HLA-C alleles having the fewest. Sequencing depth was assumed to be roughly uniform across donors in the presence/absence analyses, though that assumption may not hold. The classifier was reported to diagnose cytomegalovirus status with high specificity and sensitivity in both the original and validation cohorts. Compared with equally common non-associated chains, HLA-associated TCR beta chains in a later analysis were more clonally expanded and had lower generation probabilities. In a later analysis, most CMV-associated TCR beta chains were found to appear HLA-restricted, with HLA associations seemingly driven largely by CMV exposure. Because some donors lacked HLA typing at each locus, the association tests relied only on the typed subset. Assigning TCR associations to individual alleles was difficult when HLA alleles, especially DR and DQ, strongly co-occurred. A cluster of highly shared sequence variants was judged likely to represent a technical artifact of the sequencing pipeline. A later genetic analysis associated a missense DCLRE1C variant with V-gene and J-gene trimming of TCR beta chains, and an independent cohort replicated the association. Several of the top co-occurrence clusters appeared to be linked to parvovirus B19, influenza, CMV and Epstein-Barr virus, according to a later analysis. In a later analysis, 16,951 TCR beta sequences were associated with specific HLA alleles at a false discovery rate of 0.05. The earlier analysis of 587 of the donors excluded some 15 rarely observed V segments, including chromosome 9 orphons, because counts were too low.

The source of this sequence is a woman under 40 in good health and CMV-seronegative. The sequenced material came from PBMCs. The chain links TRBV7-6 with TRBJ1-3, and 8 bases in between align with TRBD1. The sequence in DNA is TGTGCCAGCAGCCCAGGGGGCGGTGGAAACACCATATATTTT. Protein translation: CASSPGGGGNTIYF.